The 21 T cell receptor beta chains presented below share a single source sample, sequenced in a study of spatial heterogeneity in lung cancer. TCRdb itself ran the 5' RACE reads through MiXCR, one entry per CDR3 protein. Of 5,900 or so distinct CDR3 sequences listed, almost 35% are singletons. Time point meaning: sample taken at primary tumor resection. Unsorted whole RNA from tumor, nontumor lung or frozen PBMC underwent sequencing. The sample here was PBMCs, taken at surgery. Source of these receptors: a female donor with early-stage non-small cell lung cancer.

Note on this clonotype: Since it is a stray read in a library aimed at alpha chains, this beta chain has a size that is not meaningful. The chain uses TRBV28 and TRBJ2-7, with D possibly called TRBD1 or TRBD2 (5 bases each). Germline V gene lookup returns CDR1 MDHEN and CDR2 SYDVKM. V lost 4 bases and J 1 base, leaving 29 bases between the germline ends. The CDR3 covers 20 residues. The CDR3 protein is CASSSPGRPTGSPRSYEQYF. As DNA, the CDR3 is TGTGCCAGCAGTTCCCCGGGACGACCAACAGGATCACCCAGGTCCTACGAGCAGTACTTC.

Points on this clonotype: This beta chain lies outside the target of a library built for alpha chains; its clone size means little. The genes are TRBV12-3 or TRBV12-4 and TRBJ2-7; D remains unclear. V was cut by 5 bases and J by 3 bases, with 11 bases left in between. The CDR3 is 13 residues long. This CDR3 is CASSPPGDYEQYF. The DNA of the CDR3 is TGTGCCAGCAGTCCTCCCGGAGACTACGAGCAGTACTTC.

In the case of this clonotype: For a library built for alpha chains, this beta chain is a stray read; little rests on its size. V gene TRBV13 combines with J gene TRBJ2-5; 9 nucleotides align to TRBD1. J lost 0 bases, V lost 5 bases, and 13 bases had no gene match. This CDR3 has 18 amino acids. Looked up from germline, CDR1 is PRHDT and CDR2 is FYEKMQ (reference sequence). This CDR3 reads CASSPRQGEAAYQETQYF. The CDR3, as DNA: TGTGCCAGCAGCCCCCGACAGGGGGAGGCGGCGTACCAAGAGACCCAGTACTTC.

As concerns this clonotype: As an off-target read in a library built for alpha chains, this beta chain has a frequency of little significance. V gene TRBV10-3 combines with J gene TRBJ1-5; D call uncertain. This CDR3 has 14 amino acids. Looked up from germline, CDR1 is ENHRY and CDR2 is SYGVKD. Trimming stripped 0 bases from V and 4 bases from J, with 7 bases between. CDR3 DNA: TGTGCCATCAGTGAGTCTAGGGAGAATCAGCCCCAGCATTTT. It codes for CAISESRENQPQHF.

This clonotype was detected only a few times. With the library built for alpha chains, this beta chain is off target and its frequency is not meaningful. The rearrangement uses TRBV5-1 and TRBJ2-7; D uncertain. This CDR3 region has 16 residues. Trimming removed 0 bases at V and 6 bases at J, with 19 bases between. The germline gives CDR1 SGHRS, CDR2 YFSETQ. CDR3 in DNA: TGCGCCAGCAGCTTGGCCGGGCTGACCGGGTTACGCGAGCAGTACTTC. Protein sequence: CASSLAGLTGLREQYF.

Regarding this clonotype: A library prepared for alpha chains yielded this beta chain as an off-target read; its size is of little meaning. This rearrangement joins TRBV7-2 to TRBJ2-2; a weak D match, TRBD2 (6 bases). CDR3 length: 14 residues. Trimming shortened V by 5 bases and J by 9 bases, and 16 bases separated the two germline ends. Germline V lookup: CDR1 SGHTA, CDR2 FQGNSA. CDR3 sequence (DNA): TGTGCCAGCAGCCCCCGCGGGGAGGACCGGGAGCTGTTTTTT. Its protein product is CASSPRGEDRELFF.

Points on this clonotype: This beta chain is a stray read from a library made for alpha chains; its abundance is not meaningful. V and J are TRBV5-1 and TRBJ2-3, with TRBD2 matching over 8 bases. V shed 3 bases and J 0 bases; nucleotides not matched to a gene: 3. The germline CDR1 and CDR2 sequences are SGHRS and YFSETQ. The CDR3 runs 15 residues. CDR3 protein: CASSSGGVSTDTQYF. CDR3 nucleotides: TGCGCCAGCAGCTCCGGGGGGGTTAGCACAGATACGCAGTATTTT.

This clonotype was seen a single time. This beta chain lies outside the target of a library built for alpha chains; its clone size means little. The chain joins TRBV7-6 to TRBJ2-3; D is uncertain. Germline V gene data show CDR1 as SGHVS and CDR2 as FNYEAQ. V was clipped by 5 bases and J by 2 bases, with 5 bases between them. This CDR3 spans 12 amino acids. The CDR3 DNA is TGTGCCAGCAGCGCTTCCACAGATACGCAGTATTTT. This translates into CASSASTDTQYF.

To note about this clonotype: The size of this beta chain means little, since it is a stray read in a library made for alpha chains. The chain couples TRBV18 to TRBJ2-7; D is ambiguous. The CDR3 spans 12 residues. With 3 bases removed from V and 2 bases from J, the gap between germline ends came to 5 bases. CDR1 is KGHSH and CDR2 is LQKENI in the germline V gene. DNA of the CDR3: TGTGCCAGCTCACCGGGAACCTACGAGCAGTACTTC. Encoded protein: CASSPGTYEQYF.

Relative to its sample, this clonotype is medium-sized (0.01 to 0.1%). This beta chain slipped into a library made for alpha chains as a stray read, so its size is not meaningful. The chain links TRBV6-6 to TRBJ2-5; 11 positions agree with TRBD2. CDR3 length equals 12 residues. Trimming removed 8 bases from V and 5 bases from J; junction bases left unmatched: 1. Per germline, CDR1 MNHNY and CDR2 SVGAGI (reference sequence). The DNA of the CDR3 is TGTGCCAGCCGGACTAGCGGGGAGACCCAGTACTTC. Translated, it gives CASRTSGETQYF.

On this clonotype itself: Little can be read into the size of this beta chain, an off-target read in a library designed for alpha chains. This chain links TRBV24-1 with TRBJ2-3; no reliable D call. This CDR3 is built from 12 residues. Trimming stripped 4 bases from V and 5 bases from J, with 6 bases between. Germline loops: CDR1 KGHDR, CDR2 SFDVKD. The CDR3 DNA reads as TGTGCCACCAGTGAGAGACAAGATACGCAGTATTTT. Its protein product is CATSERQDTQYF.

In the case of this clonotype: A junction end diverges from the germline sequence, so it may reflect a read error. This beta chain represents an off-target read in a library built for alpha chains; its size is of limited meaning. The genes are TRBV6-5 and TRBJ2-2, with a tentative D call TRBD2 (6 bases). Germline V gene lookup returns CDR1 MNHEY and CDR2 SVGAGI. This CDR3 is built from 17 residues. CDR3 DNA: TGTGCCAGCAGGCCGAGGAGAGGAGGGGCGAAGACCGGGGAGCTGTTTTTT. It codes for CASRPRRGGAKTGELFF.

This clonotype was counted between two and nine times. The size of this beta chain means little, since it is a stray read in a library made for alpha chains. The chain joins TRBV20-1 to TRBJ1-1; D remains ambiguous. Germline CDR1 reads DFQATT; CDR2 reads SNEGSKA (reference sequence). V lost 3 bases, J lost 2 bases, and 10 bases lay in between. CDR3 length: 13 residues. CDR3 sequence: CSASRRRNTEAFF. The DNA for the CDR3 is TGCAGTGCTAGCAGGCGGAGAAACACTGAAGCTTTCTTT.

About this clonotype itself: Because this beta chain is a stray read in a library intended to capture alpha chains, its abundance should not be given much weight. The J gene is TRBJ2-7, the V gene TRBV20-1; 9 bases line up with TRBD2. V shed 6 bases and J 3 bases; nucleotides not matched to a gene: 9. Germline V gives CDR1 DFQATT, CDR2 SNEGSKA (reference sequence). The CDR3 sequence is 14 residues long. The CDR3 DNA follows: TGCAGTGCCGCGGGAGGGGCCCCATACTACGAGCAGTACTTC. It encodes CSAAGGAPYYEQYF.

The table lists this clonotype with a few counts. This beta chain is an off-target read within a library intended for alpha chains, so its frequency means little. The genes are TRBV11-2 and TRBJ2-1, with D perhaps matching TRBD1 (6 bases). This CDR3 region has 18 residues. V was shortened by 2 bases and J by 0 bases, with 17 bases between the two germline ends. In germline, CDR1 is SGHAT, CDR2 FQNNGV. The CDR3 DNA reads TGTGCCAGCAGCTTACTCATAGACCGGGACACCTCCTACAATGAGCAGTTCTTC. It encodes CASSLLIDRDTSYNEQFF.

This clonotype was detected a few times. This beta chain slipped into a library made for alpha chains as a stray read, so its size is not meaningful. The chain carries TRBV7-4 and TRBJ2-5; TRBD1 matches at 7 bases. Germline-derived CDR1 and CDR2 are SGHVT and SQSDAQ. The ends lost 5 bases at V and 1 base at J; junction bases unmatched: 7. The CDR3 totals 15 residues. The CDR3 DNA sequence: TGTGCCAGCAGCCCCACCGGGACAGCCCAAGAGACCCAGTACTTC. It yields the protein CASSPTGTAQETQYF.

In regard to this clonotype: This beta chain lies outside the target of a library built for alpha chains; its clone size means little. The V call is TRBV20-1, the J call TRBJ2-1, with 8 positions matching TRBD2. There are 14 residues in the CDR3. The ends lost 3 bases at V and 9 bases at J; junction bases unmatched: 10. Looked up from germline, CDR1 is DFQATT and CDR2 is SNEGSKA (reference sequence). CDR3 DNA sequence: TGCAGTGCTAGCGGGGGGGGCACCACCGGTGAGCAGTTCTTC. Translated, it gives CSASGGGTTGEQFF.

A word on this clonotype: Little can be read into the size of this beta chain, an off-target read in a library designed for alpha chains. CDR3: CASSPAYGNTDTQYF. In DNA form, the CDR3 reads TGTGCCAGCAGCCCTGCCTACGGGAACACAGATACGCAGTATTTT. The chain carries TRBV7-2 and TRBJ2-3; D is possibly TRBD2 (5 bases). The CDR3 loop spans 15 amino acids. The V end lost 5 bases, the J end lost 2 bases, and 14 bases lay between the germline ends. The germline gives CDR1 SGHTA, CDR2 FQGNSA.

With respect to this clonotype: The size of this beta chain means little, since it is a stray read in a library made for alpha chains. This rearrangement joins TRBV7-2 to TRBJ2-5; no reliable D call. Germline values: CDR1 SGHTA, CDR2 FQGNSA. The CDR3 loop spans 12 amino acids. The V end was cut by 0 bases, the J end by 8 bases, with 7 bases between. The CDR3 loop reads CASSLAPETQYF. CDR3 nucleotide sequence: TGTGCCAGCAGCTTAGCCCCGGAAACCCAGTACTTC.

This clonotype showed up just a few times. Since the library was made to target alpha chains, this beta chain is a stray read and its abundance is not meaningful. The chain is built from TRBV4-2 and TRBJ2-3, with 11 positions matching TRBD2. This CDR3 has 18 amino acids. After removal of 0 bases from V and 1 base from J, the junction contained 6 bases not matched to a gene. CDR1 is LGHNA, CDR2 YNFKEQ, per germline. For the CDR3, the DNA is TGTGCCAGCAGCCAAGATAGCTTACTAGCGGGGGGCACAGATACGCAGTATTTT. Its protein is CASSQDSLLAGGTDTQYF.

Remarks on this clonotype: This beta chain was picked up by a library intended for alpha chains and is off target, so its count carries little meaning. The chain links TRBV28 to TRBJ2-7; the D is unclear. Trimming pared 2 bases from V and 7 bases from J, leaving 6 bases between. The length of the CDR3 is 11 residues. Germline-derived CDR1 and CDR2 are MDHEN and SYDVKM. The CDR3 region has the DNA TGTGCCAGCAGTTTAGTTGATGAGCAGTACTTC. The encoded protein is CASSLVDEQYF.